This T cell receptor beta chain was sequenced during a study of blood T cell repertoires in COVID-19 (dated by TCRdb to between 2020 and 2021). Describing the broader study: The collaborator samples originated in the United States, Italy and Spain and spanned the acute and convalescent phases of COVID-19. The material from the prospective study consisted of cDNA or gDNA derived from T cells, B-cell-depleted T cells, or PBMCs. The dataset comprised deeply sampled blood TCRbeta repertoires from subjects exposed to, actively infected with, or recovered from COVID-19. The repertoires were released in a freely available public database meant as a resource for research on the immune response to SARS-CoV-2. Samples came from the ongoing ImmuneRACE study (first 160 participants) plus 1,254 subjects from 6 global collaborators. A de-identified subject ID, COVID-19 status, age in years and sex were almost always included in the sample metadata. HLA class I and class II types, where available, came from metadata supplied by the sample provider rather than from assay-based typing. General study outcomes and caveats: The amount of clinical and demographic metadata varied by source and participant and was provided uncurated.

Enrolling through a virtual design, the prospective study's participants ranged in age from about 18 to 89 years and lived across more than 20 United States geographic areas. To assign participants to cohorts, the prospective study relied on clinical history that participants themselves reported in a screening survey and a study questionnaire. In the prospective study, mobile phlebotomists collected whole blood, serum and a nasopharyngeal or oropharyngeal swab from each participant. Additional blood draws and questionnaires over a 2-month period could optionally be provided by prospective study participants. Blood samples from the prospective study were shipped frozen or at room temperature prior to DNA extraction. Regarding this clone: What this receptor recognizes is not known. No base-level quality is on record; no much larger clone is a single base apart.

TCRbeta CDR3 regions were amplified from genomic DNA by means of the immunoSEQ Assay, a bias-controlled multiplex PCR. The original pipeline was this. Within the assay, amplification of reference gene primers was used to estimate how many nucleated cells each sample contained. To quantify the absolute abundance of each unique TCRbeta CDR3 rearrangement, sequence reads were collapsed and filtered. For each sample, productive Simpson clonality was calculated as the square root of Simpson's diversity index over productive rearrangements. This is the immuneACCESS table as TCRdb keeps it, with only in-frame sequences that have V and J called. A part of the clones is gone; compared with another copy, unresolved V genes explain less than half, and the rest is unexplained. The V and J calls and the clone size are those of that table, but D and trimming were determined from the DNA. The sample data list about 240,000 clones, and roughly 89% of these were observed just once. The ten largest clones add up to 2.5% to 3% of the sample.

Sequencing used PBMCs or T cells enriched from blood (not recorded which). This TCR was sampled from a young woman with acute COVID-19.

The CDR3 loop reads CASSPTTGFLYGYTF. The DNA sequence is given as TGCGCCAGCAGCCCGACTACAGGGTTCCTCTATGGCTACACCTTC. The sequence is built from TRBV5-1 and TRBJ1-2; the D gene is possibly TRBD1, with 6 bases matching. V and J are truncated by 4 bases and 4 bases respectively, leaving an intervening sequence of 17 bases. The germline V gene gives CDR1 as SGHRS and CDR2 as YFSETQ. The CDR3, from cysteine to phenylalanine, totals 15 residues. CDR3 DNA is the only sequence kept; it has 45 bases, read in frame from the first base.